A selection of T cell receptor beta chains follows, all from one sample in a study of blood T cell repertoires in COVID-19. The protocol was immunoSEQ multiplex PCR, while the TCRdb copy is restricted to in-frame clones and leaves out a portion. This sample has tens of thousands of clones, with less than 80% found just once. The sample consisted of peripheral blood. Receptors were obtained from a man in his 60s with acute or convalescent COVID-19. Both conserved end residues are part of each CDR3.

V gene	J gene	CDR3 protein
TRBV6-5	TRBJ2-5	CASSSGLQETQYF
TRBV19	TRBJ2-3	CASSWDSQADTQYF
TRBV3-1/TRBV3-2	TRBJ2-1	CASSQLDYNEQFF
TRBV11-3	TRBJ2-2	CASSLTGVDTGELFF
TRBV9	TRBJ1-1	CASSTWEGMNTEAFF
TRBV6-2/TRBV6-3	TRBJ1-5	CASSYEYGTGDQPQHF
TRBV29-1	TRBJ1-4	CSVAPGGGDEKLFF
TRBV30	TRBJ1-4	CAWNLEVGEKLFF
TRBV28	TRBJ2-1	CASSFHQGDYNEQFF
TRBV6-2/TRBV6-3	TRBJ2-1	CASSYGRAHNEQFF
TRBV18	TRBJ2-3	CASSPPGGGTDTQYF
TRBV15	TRBJ2-5	CATSRDGSRGIGETQYF
TRBV13	TRBJ1-4	CASSRRGLGEKLFF
TRBV28	TRBJ1-1	CASSLSSTGRAEAFF
TRBV7-9	TRBJ1-1	CASSSQGGTEAFF
TRBV4-2	TRBJ2-2	CASSQVTSGTGELFF
TRBV9	TRBJ1-4	CASSVAYGAGDEKLFF
TRBV6-1	TRBJ2-6	CASSGQGATGANVLTF
TRBV19	TRBJ1-1	CASSPRVADTEAFF
TRBV7-2	TRBJ2-1	CASSFQGWAYNEQFF
TRBV24-1	TRBJ2-1	CATSEDDKLDEQFF
TRBV15	TRBJ1-3	CATSEGYSGNTIYF
TRBV2	TRBJ1-3	CASSIFWTDSSGNTIYF
TRBV10-3	TRBJ1-5	CAISGTAGLGNQPQHF
TRBV6-5	TRBJ1-6	CASSRAGVYNSPLHF
TRBV19	TRBJ1-2	CASSIWDRGHGYTF
TRBV19	TRBJ1-2	CASSRGGGFMDYTF
TRBV7-9	TRBJ2-3	CASSSGQGVTDTQYF
TRBV28	TRBJ1-1	CASSRKGAEAFF
TRBV12-3/TRBV12-4	TRBJ1-5	CASSITTDPQHF
TRBV15	TRBJ1-1	CATSRLTGEAFF
TRBV7-9	TRBJ2-7	CASSDPRVSYEQYF
TRBV7-2	TRBJ1-4	CASSLTGQGGKLFF
TRBV27	TRBJ1-2	CASSAQVFYGYTF
TRBV28	TRBJ2-1	CASSLTRGEQFF
TRBV27	TRBJ1-1	CASSLSVWGPAFF
TRBV5-8	TRBJ1-2	CASTLRVSYGYTF
TRBV2	TRBJ2-5	CASSSGRRAGQETQYF
TRBV15	TRBJ1-1	CATSTQGGRAFF
TRBV4-2	TRBJ1-5	CASSRQVGGANQPQHF
TRBV19	TRBJ2-7	CASSPGPHRVSDEQYF
TRBV7-9	TRBJ1-1	CAFDPDTEAFF
TRBV28	TRBJ1-6	CASSSEQEEENNSPLHF
TRBV7-2	TRBJ2-7	CASSPLEQYF
TRBV6-5	TRBJ2-3	CASSADTSTDTQYF
TRBV7-9	TRBJ1-1	CASSGEGTGREWAFF
TRBV14	TRBJ2-7	CASSPLDSYEQYF
TRBV4-2	TRBJ2-5	CASSPSGTRGGQETQYF
TRBV19	TRBJ1-1	CASSSKRVSGTEAFF
TRBV19	TRBJ2-3	CASSRGLADTQYF
TRBV4-2	TRBJ2-2	CASQILAAYTGELFF
TRBV19	TRBJ2-4	CASSISGANTKYF
TRBV2	TRBJ2-2	CASSEEAGDTGELFF
TRBV7-3	TRBJ2-2	CASSLSGGELFF
TRBV6-5	TRBJ2-1	CASSYVYGVRANEQFF